This T cell receptor beta chain was retrieved from a study of T cell changes during pregnancy in multiple sclerosis. The CDR3 sequence is 18 residues long. The germline V gene has CDR1 MNHEY and CDR2 SMNVEV (reference sequence). After removal of 2 bases from V and 3 bases from J, the junction contained 4 bases not matched to a gene. Only in-frame clones appear in the TCRdb table, and some are missing; sequencing was by immunoSEQ multiplex PCR. The sample lists about 59,000 clones, roughly 94% occurring once. Sequenced here: CD8+ T cells from peripheral blood mononuclear cells, sampled after pregnancy. The clonotype originates from a female donor with multiple sclerosis, enrolled in a pregnancy study. This chain links TRBV27 with TRBJ2-1, with TRBD2 identical over 16 bases. Here the CDR3 reads CASSLAGTSGRGYNEQFF. CDR3 bases: TGTGCCAGCAGTTTAGCCGGGACTAGCGGGAGGGGCTACAATGAGCAGTTCTTC.